These 14 T cell receptor beta chains share one sample of origin, sequenced in a study of sequential checkpoint blockade in melanoma. Produced via immunoSEQ multiplex PCR; TCRdb's table is partial and in-frame only. The sample has fewer than 6,500 clones, around a quarter seen once. Treatment denoted: randomized to nivolumab then ipilimumab (arm A) or the reverse (arm B). Here the sequenced sample was tumor tissue (inferred from file names), taken from a patient given nivolumab and ipilimumab in sequence. These receptors came from a human donor with melanoma.

This clone occurred many times. V is TRBV11-3 and J is TRBJ1-5; no reliable D call. V gave up 1 base and J gave up 3 bases, with 13 bases separating them. Germline CDR1 is SGHNT and CDR2 is YENEEA. The CDR3 is 16 residues long. CDR3 amino acids: CASSLVGRRANQPQHF. DNA of the CDR3: TGTGCCAGCAGCTTAGTTGGACGGCGGGCCAATCAGCCCCAGCATTTT.

This clone appeared a few times. The chain carries TRBV9 and TRBJ2-5; tentatively, D is TRBD1 or TRBD2 (5 bases each). CDR1 is SGDLS and CDR2 is YYNGEE in the germline V gene. The V and J ends lost 4 bases and 1 base respectively, with 14 bases between them. The CDR3 sequence is 15 residues long. CDR3 in amino acids: CASSPLGGTQETQYF. The CDR3 DNA reads as TGTGCCAGCAGCCCCCTGGGTGGGACCCAAGAGACCCAGTACTTC.

The chain employs TRBV6-8 and TRBJ2-7; D is possibly TRBD2 (6 bases). Germline-derived CDR1 and CDR2 are MNHGY and SAAAGT. CDR3 length: 15 residues. The germline V and J ends were trimmed by 8 bases and 2 bases, with 19 bases remaining between them. CDR3 bases: TGTGCCAGCGAGACGAGGAGGGGATCGACCTACGAGCAGTACTTC. It codes for CASETRRGSTYEQYF.

This clone was recorded a few times. The genes are TRBV7-6 and TRBJ2-5; 8 bases align to TRBD2. Per germline, CDR1 SGHVS and CDR2 FNYEAQ. V gave up 5 bases and J gave up 2 bases; unmatched junction bases: 4. The CDR3 has 14 amino acids. The CDR3 is CASSPGGGQETQYF. Here the CDR3 DNA reads TGTGCCAGCAGCCCGGGAGGGGGACAAGAGACCCAGTACTTC.

Ten or more counts support this clone. The CDR3 DNA reads TGTGCCAGCAGCCGCCAGGCTAGCGCCGGGGGTTACGAGCAGTACTTC. Translated, it gives CASSRQASAGGYEQYF. The chain couples TRBV11-3 to TRBJ2-7; a possible D gene is TRBD2 (6 bases). The V gene's germline CDR1 is SGHNT and CDR2 YENEEA. CDR3 size: 16 residues. Trimming took off 5 bases at V and 4 bases at J, with 21 bases between the two ends. Looking up the rest from reference TRBV11-3 and TRBJ2-7 gives the full variable domain: EAGVVQSPRYKIIEKKQPVAFWCNPISGHNTLYWYLQNLGQGPELLIRYENEEAVDDSQLPKDRFSAERLKGVDSTLKIQPAELGDSAVYLCASSRQASAGGYEQYFGPGTRLTVT.

This clone was picked up a small number of times. The V and J genes are TRBV9 and TRBJ1-1; D not certain. Trimming left V 3 bases short and J 5 bases short, with 8 bases between. Per germline, CDR1 SGDLS and CDR2 YYNGEE. This CDR3 is built from 12 residues. CDR3 coding DNA: TGTGCCAGCAGCGGAGAAATGACTGAAGCTTTCTTT. This codes for CASSGEMTEAFF.

The V and J genes are TRBV28 and TRBJ2-5; TRBD2 aligns across 12 bases. The CDR3 totals 16 residues. J gave up 4 bases and V 9 bases, and 12 bases lay outside the gene matches. Germline V gene lookup returns CDR1 MDHEN and CDR2 SYDVKM. The CDR3 nucleotides read TGTGCCAGAGTACCAAAGACTAGCGGGAGACCAGAGACCCAGTACTTC. Translation: CARVPKTSGRPETQYF.

The V and J genes are TRBV28 and TRBJ1-2; 7 bases fit TRBD1. The CDR3 is 15 amino acids. V was pared by 2 bases and J by 4 bases, with 7 bases of the junction left unmatched. CDR1 MDHEN and CDR2 SYDVKM come from the germline V gene. Here the CDR3 reads CASSLVVQGTYGYTF. In DNA form, the CDR3 reads TGTGCCAGCAGTTTAGTAGTACAGGGGACCTATGGCTACACCTTC.

This clone has a count of ten or more. The chain employs TRBV6-8 and TRBJ1-5, with D tentatively TRBD1 (5 bases). This CDR3 comprises 15 residues. Germline lookup yields CDR1 MNHGY and CDR2 SAAAGT. Trimming removed 7 bases at V and 2 bases at J, with 15 bases between. CDR3 sequence (DNA): TGTGCCAGCATCAGGGTCCCTAGTGGCAATCAGCCCCAGCATTTT. It is translated as CASIRVPSGNQPQHF.

This clone was recorded a few times. V usage is TRBV7-6 and J usage is TRBJ2-1; 12 nucleotides agree with TRBD1. The junction had 7 bases not matched to a gene; V was cut back by 2 bases and J by 2 bases. The CDR3 runs 18 residues. CDR1 is SGHVS and CDR2 is FNYEAQ in the germline V gene. CDR3 amino acids: CASSLRGQGAGTYNEQFF. The DNA for the CDR3 is TGTGCCAGCAGCTTAAGGGGACAGGGGGCTGGCACCTACAATGAGCAGTTCTTC.

The sample holds a few counts of this clone. The chain uses TRBV6-8 and TRBJ2-7; 8 nucleotides agree with TRBD1. The germline V gene encodes CDR1 MNHGY and CDR2 SAAAGT. The CDR3 runs 15 residues. Trimming removed 7 bases from V and 2 bases from J; junction bases left unmatched: 10. CDR3 amino acids: CASTTRTGRTYEQYF. The CDR3 DNA sequence: TGTGCCAGCACCACGAGGACAGGGCGCACCTACGAGCAGTACTTC.

V usage is TRBV5-1 and J usage is TRBJ2-1, with D tentatively TRBD1 (7 bases). Looked up from germline, CDR1 is SGHRS and CDR2 is YFSETQ. The CDR3 totals 17 residues. Trimming took 3 bases from V and 3 from J, leaving 19 bases between them. The CDR3 reads CASSWQGGRDNYNEQFF. The DNA of the CDR3 is TGCGCCAGCAGCTGGCAGGGGGGTAGGGACAACTACAATGAGCAGTTCTTC.

The V and J genes are TRBV7-4 and TRBJ2-7, with D possibly being TRBD1 (5 bases). This CDR3 comprises 13 residues. Trimming left V 5 bases short and J 5 bases short, with 13 bases between. Germline V lookup: CDR1 SGHVT, CDR2 SQSDAQ. CDR3 sequence (DNA): TGTGCCAGCAGCCCCCAAACCAGGGACGAGCAGTACTTC. Protein sequence: CASSPQTRDEQYF.

The rearrangement joins TRBV11-3 to TRBJ2-5; D remains unclear. The V end was cut by 1 base, the J end by 3 bases, with 9 bases between. CDR3 length: 14 residues. CDR1 is SGHNT and CDR2 is YENEEA in the germline V gene. The CDR3 reads CASSLGVAEETQYF. CDR3 in DNA: TGTGCCAGCAGCTTAGGGGTAGCAGAAGAGACCCAGTACTTC. Drawing the rest from reference TRBV11-3 and TRBJ2-5, the complete variable domain is EAGVVQSPRYKIIEKKQPVAFWCNPISGHNTLYWYLQNLGQGPELLIRYENEEAVDDSQLPKDRFSAERLKGVDSTLKIQPAELGDSAVYLCASSLGVAEETQYFGPGTRLLVL.